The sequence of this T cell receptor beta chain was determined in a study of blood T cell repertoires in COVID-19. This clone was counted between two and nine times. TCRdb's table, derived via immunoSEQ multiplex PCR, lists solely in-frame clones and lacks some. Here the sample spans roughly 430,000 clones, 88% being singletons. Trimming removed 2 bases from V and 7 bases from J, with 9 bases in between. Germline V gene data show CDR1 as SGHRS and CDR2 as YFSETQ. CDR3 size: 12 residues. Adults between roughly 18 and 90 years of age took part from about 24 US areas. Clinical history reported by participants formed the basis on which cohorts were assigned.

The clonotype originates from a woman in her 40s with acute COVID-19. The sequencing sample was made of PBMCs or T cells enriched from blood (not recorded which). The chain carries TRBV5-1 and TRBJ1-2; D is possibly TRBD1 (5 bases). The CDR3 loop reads CASSLGHSGYTF. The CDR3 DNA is TGCGCCAGCAGCTTAGGACACTCTGGCTACACCTTC. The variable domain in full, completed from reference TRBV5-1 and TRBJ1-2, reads KAGVTQTPRYLIKTRGQQVTLSCSPISGHRSVSWYQQTPGQGLQFLFEYFSETQRNKGNFPGRFSGRQFSNSRSEMNVSTLELGDSALYLCASSLGHSGYTFGSGTRLTVV.